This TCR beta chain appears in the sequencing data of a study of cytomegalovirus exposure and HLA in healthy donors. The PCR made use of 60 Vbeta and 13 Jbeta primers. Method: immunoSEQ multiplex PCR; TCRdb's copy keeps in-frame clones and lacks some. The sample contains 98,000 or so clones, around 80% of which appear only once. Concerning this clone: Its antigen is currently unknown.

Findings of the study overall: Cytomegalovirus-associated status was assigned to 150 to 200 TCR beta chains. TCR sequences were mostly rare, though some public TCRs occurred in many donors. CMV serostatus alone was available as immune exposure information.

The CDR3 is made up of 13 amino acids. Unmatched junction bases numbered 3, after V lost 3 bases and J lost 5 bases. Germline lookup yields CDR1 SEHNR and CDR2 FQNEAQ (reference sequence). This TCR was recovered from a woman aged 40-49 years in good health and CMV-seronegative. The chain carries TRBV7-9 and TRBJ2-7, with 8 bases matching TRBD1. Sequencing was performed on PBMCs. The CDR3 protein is CASSFDRGHEQYF. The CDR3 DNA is TGTGCCAGCAGCTTCGACAGGGGACACGAGCAGTACTTC.